These 28 T cell receptor beta chains share one sample of origin, sequenced in a study of blood T cells in healthy people across ages (dated by TCRdb to between 2015 and 2016). The library relied on 5' RACE. For sequencing, an Illumina HiSeq 2500 was employed. A second PCR of roughly 7 to 11 cycles was run with a J-beta primer mix and a sample-barcoded 5' primer. TCRdb applied fastp at Q25 and MiXCR to the public reads, then kept only in-frame beta chains. For every CDR3 protein sequence, its rows merge into one entry that carries the most common genes and DNA. This sample lists around 1.1 million distinct CDR3 sequences; approximately 38% were detected once. Of the sample, about an eighth is held by the ten largest clones. Sequenced input: blood. The receptors originated from a man between 18 and 29 years old in good health.

This chain uses TRBV6-1 with TRBJ1-2; 8 positions match TRBD1. Germline V lookup: CDR1 MNHNS, CDR2 SASEGT. Trimming cost V 8 bases and J 4 bases; bases outside gene matches: 15. The CDR3 runs to 16 residues. In DNA, the CDR3 is TGTGCCAGCCGTGGACAGGGAAGCAAAACCCCCTATGGCTACACCTTC. It encodes CASRGQGSKTPYGYTF.

The chain recombines TRBV29-1 with TRBJ1-2, with no clear D. The CDR3 has 14 amino acids. Germline V gene sequence: CDR1 SQVTM, CDR2 ANQGSEA. The ends were cut back, 2 bases at V and 4 bases at J, with 14 bases in the middle. The CDR3 loop is CSVEYGENLYGYTF. The DNA of the CDR3 is TGCAGCGTTGAATACGGGGAGAACCTCTATGGCTACACCTTC.

The CDR3 region is CASSRAGTSGRTGELFF. In DNA, the CDR3 is TGTGCCAGCAGCCGAGCCGGGACTAGCGGTAGAACCGGGGAGCTGTTTTTT. V usage is TRBV14 and J usage is TRBJ2-2; TRBD2 matches 11 bases. The CDR3 covers 17 residues. From germline, CDR1 is SGHDN and CDR2 FVKESK. The ends lost 4 bases at V and 5 bases at J; junction bases unmatched: 9. Full variable domain (missing parts from reference TRBV14 and TRBJ2-2): EAGVTQFPSHSVIEKGQTVTLRCDPISGHDNLYWYRRVMGKEIKFLLHFVKESKQDESGMPNNRFLAERTGGTYSTLKVQPAELEDSGVYFCASSRAGTSGRTGELFFGEGSRLTVL.

The V and J genes are TRBV19 and TRBJ1-2, with 7 positions matching TRBD1. Germline V gene lookup returns CDR1 LNHDA and CDR2 SQIVND (reference sequence). The junction had 12 bases not matched to a gene; V was cut back by 10 bases and J by 7 bases. The CDR3 extends over 13 amino acids. CDR3 sequence: CATLDDRVGGYTF. The CDR3 nucleotides read TGTGCCACCCTGGACGACAGGGTGGGTGGCTACACCTTC.

The J gene is TRBJ2-7, the V gene TRBV20-1; 9 bases line up with TRBD1. The CDR3 contains 13 residues. Looked up from germline, CDR1 is DFQATT and CDR2 is SNEGSKA (reference sequence). The trim removed 5 bases at V and 6 bases at J, leaving 8 bases unmatched. The CDR3 DNA sequence: TGCAGTGCTGTGGGGACAGGGCCCCTCGAGCAGTACTTC. Protein sequence: CSAVGTGPLEQYF.

The table lists this clonotype with a few counts. V is TRBV7-3 and J is TRBJ1-1; TRBD1 matches at 10 bases. Germline CDR1 is SGHTA and CDR2 is FQGTGA. The CDR3 totals 12 residues. J was trimmed by 10 bases and V by 2 bases; bases with no gene match: 1. The chain's CDR3 is CASSLDRGRAFF. CDR3 sequence (DNA): TGTGCCAGCAGCTTAGACAGGGGGCGAGCTTTCTTT.

J is TRBJ2-4 and V is TRBV20-1; TRBD2 might be the D (5 bases). Matching the DNA end better, TRBJ2-7 makes the J call doubtful. The CDR3 is made up of 13 amino acids. CDR1 and CDR2 (germline): DFQATT, SNEGSKA (reference sequence). Written as DNA, the CDR3 is TGCAGTGCGGGGAGTCCAGCGATCTACGAGCAGTACTTC. It is translated as CSAGSPAIYEQYF.

Regarding this clonotype: Mismatch with germline at one junction end may stem from a read error. This chain connects TRBV7-3 to TRBJ1-1, with no clear D. Germline-derived CDR1 and CDR2 are SGHTA and FQGTGA. The CDR3 loop spans 12 amino acids. CDR3 sequence (DNA): TGTGCCAGCAGCTCAGGTAACAGTGAAGCTTTCTTT. Amino acid sequence: CASSSGNSEAFF.

This clonotype was seen more than once but under ten times. The V and J genes are TRBV29-1 and TRBJ2-1; D gene uncertain. Trimming pared 4 bases from V and 7 bases from J, leaving 5 bases between. CDR3 length: 10 residues. Germline-derived CDR1 and CDR2 are SQVTM and ANQGSEA. CDR3 nucleotide sequence: TGCAGCGTTGCGGAGAATGAGCAGTTCTTC. Residues: CSVAENEQFF.

The chain recombines TRBV7-9 with TRBJ1-1; D gene uncertain. The CDR3 loop spans 14 amino acids. Germline V CDR1 and CDR2: SEHNR, FQNEAQ (reference sequence). The ends were cut back, 7 bases at V and 5 bases at J, with 17 bases in the middle. The CDR3 here is CASTPRQENTEAFF. In DNA form, the CDR3 reads TGTGCCAGCACCCCACGGCAGGAAAATACTGAAGCTTTCTTT.

The chain employs TRBV28 and TRBJ2-2; D gene unclear. Trimming shortened V by 7 bases and J by 7 bases, and 10 bases separated the two germline ends. Per the germline V gene, CDR1 is MDHEN and CDR2 is SYDVKM. The CDR3 extends over 12 amino acids. The CDR3 loop reads CASTWEDGELFF. The DNA for the CDR3 is TGTGCCAGCACGTGGGAAGACGGGGAGCTGTTTTTT.

This chain joins TRBV7-6 and TRBJ1-2; a possible D gene is TRBD1 (6 bases). V lost 1 base and J lost 5, with 23 bases in between. Germline V lookup: CDR1 SGHVS, CDR2 FNYEAQ. The CDR3 extends over 18 amino acids. The CDR3 reads CASSLGTNPRGPPYGYTF. The CDR3, as DNA: TGTGCCAGCAGCTTAGGGACAAACCCCAGGGGACCCCCATATGGCTACACCTTC.

As to this clonotype: The junction and the germline gene differ at one end; a read error may be behind it. V is TRBV6-5 and J is TRBJ1-2; TRBD1 matches at 8 bases. The CDR3 runs to 15 residues. CDR1 and CDR2 (germline): MNHEY, SVGAGI. This CDR3 reads CACRATGGRGYGYTF. The CDR3 nucleotides read TGTGCCTGCAGGGCTACAGGGGGTAGGGGCTATGGCTACACCTTC.

This clonotype has a handful of counts. The rearrangement joins TRBV6-2 or TRBV6-3 to TRBJ2-7; weak D call: TRBD2 (6 bases). CDR3 length: 13 amino acids. With 5 bases removed from V and 3 bases from J, the gap between germline ends came to 11 bases. The germline V gene has CDR1 MNHEY and CDR2 SVGEGT. For the CDR3, the DNA is TGTGCCAGCAGTGGAAGCGGGCACTACGAGCAGTACTTC. Translated: CASSGSGHYEQYF.

The V and J genes are TRBV7-9 and TRBJ2-7; 8 nucleotides line up with TRBD1. V lost 5 bases, J lost 0 bases, and 6 bases stayed unmatched. Looked up from germline, CDR1 is SEHNR and CDR2 is FQNEAQ (reference sequence). The CDR3 is made up of 15 amino acids. The CDR3 DNA reads TGTGCCAGCAGCCAGGGACAGGCCTTCTCCTACGAGCAGTACTTC. This sequence encodes CASSQGQAFSYEQYF.

This clonotype turned up a few times. For the CDR3, the DNA is TGTGCCAGCAGTTACGGGGGGCAAGCGGAAAACATTCAGTACTTC. Amino acid sequence: CASSYGGQAENIQYF. This rearrangement joins TRBV6-2 or TRBV6-3 to TRBJ2-4, with D perhaps being TRBD1 or TRBD2 (6 bases each). The length of the CDR3 is 15 residues. Germline V lookup: CDR1 MNHEY, CDR2 SVGEGT. Trimming pared 2 bases from V and 5 bases from J, leaving 13 bases between.

The V gene is TRBV3-1, the J gene TRBJ1-1; 11 bases align to TRBD1. Germline CDR1 LGHDT, CDR2 YNNKEL (reference sequence). The junction had 8 bases not matched to a gene; V was cut back by 4 bases and J by 4 bases. This CDR3 is built from 16 residues. DNA of the CDR3: TGTGCCAGCAGCCCAGGACAGGGGGCGCGGGGCACTGAAGCTTTCTTT. Translated: CASSPGQGARGTEAFF.

J is TRBJ1-2 and V is TRBV6-6; D ambiguous. The V and J ends lost 2 bases and 3 bases respectively, with 10 bases between them. The CDR3 has 14 residues. Per the germline V gene, CDR1 is MNHNY and CDR2 is SVGAGI (reference sequence). CDR3 loop: CASSYPEADYGYTF. The CDR3 bases are TGTGCCAGCAGTTACCCCGAGGCGGACTATGGCTACACCTTC.

CDR3 sequence (DNA): TGTGCCAGCAGTAAAAGGGGGAATGAGCAGTTCTTC. This encodes CASSKRGNEQFF. This sequence joins TRBV6-6 and TRBJ2-1, with TRBD1 as a possible D gene (6 bases). Germline V gene lookup returns CDR1 MNHNY and CDR2 SVGAGI (reference sequence). V lost 5 bases and J lost 7, with 9 bases in between. CDR3 size: 12 residues.

This clonotype was observed a few times. The chain has TRBV12-3 or TRBV12-4 and TRBJ1-2, with D perhaps matching TRBD1 (6 bases). CDR3 length equals 14 residues. The V end was cut by 5 bases, the J end by 8 bases, with 18 bases between. The CDR3 protein is CASSKWDMREGYTF. The CDR3 nucleotides read TGTGCCAGCAGTAAATGGGACATGAGAGAAGGCTACACCTTC.

This chain joins TRBV9 and TRBJ2-2, with D possibly matching TRBD2 (6 bases). Trimming left V 0 bases short and J 2 bases short, with 11 bases between. Germline V CDR1 and CDR2: SGDLS, YYNGEE. The CDR3 sequence is 16 residues long. CDR3: CASSVGGVENTGELFF. CDR3 in DNA: TGTGCCAGCAGCGTAGGGGGGGTCGAAAACACCGGGGAGCTGTTTTTT. Full variable domain (remainder filled in from reference TRBV9 and TRBJ2-2): DSGVTQTPKHLITATGQRVTLRCSPRSGDLSVYWYQQSLDQGLQFLIQYYNGEERAKGNILERFSAQQFPDLHSELNLSSLELGDSALYFCASSVGGVENTGELFFGEGSRLTVL.

The V gene is TRBV25-1, the J gene TRBJ2-2; no reliable D call. This CDR3 contains 13 residues. Trimming cost V 1 base and J 9 bases, with 9 bases left between them. Germline V lookup: CDR1 MGHDK, CDR2 SYGVNS. CDR3 in amino acids: CASSESNFRELFF. CDR3 DNA sequence: TGTGCCAGCAGTGAATCGAATTTCCGGGAGCTGTTTTTT.

V usage is TRBV14 and J usage is TRBJ2-3, with a weak D call TRBD1 (6 bases). V was shortened by 4 bases and J by 0 bases, with 14 bases between the two germline ends. Per germline, CDR1 SGHDN and CDR2 FVKESK. CDR3 length: 16 amino acids. DNA of the CDR3: TGTGCCAGCAGCCTACCGGGACAAAGTAGCACAGATACGCAGTATTTT. Its protein is CASSLPGQSSTDTQYF.

This chain joins TRBV7-2 and TRBJ1-2; 9 positions agree with TRBD1. With 5 bases clipped from V and 7 bases from J, the junction kept 8 bases outside the gene matches. In germline, CDR1 is SGHTA, CDR2 FQGNSA. This CDR3 has 14 amino acids. As DNA, the CDR3 is TGTGCCAGCAGCCCCCTAATACAGGGGGCTGGCTACACCTTC. As protein: CASSPLIQGAGYTF.

This clonotype showed up just a few times. The chain links TRBV6-2 or TRBV6-3 to TRBJ2-1; D is ambiguous. CDR3 length: 14 residues. CDR1 and CDR2 from the germline V gene are MNHEY and SVGEGT. Trimming took 0 bases from V and 6 from J, leaving 9 bases between them. The CDR3 sequence is CASSYSIRINEQFF. CDR3 DNA sequence: TGTGCCAGCAGTTACTCGATTAGGATCAATGAGCAGTTCTTC.

The table lists this clonotype with a count of one. V and J are TRBV9 and TRBJ1-1; D not resolved. V was shortened by 4 bases and J by 0 bases, with 10 bases between the two germline ends. Germline loops: CDR1 SGDLS, CDR2 YYNGEE. The CDR3 runs to 14 residues. The CDR3 reads CASSPTKLNTEAFF. Here the CDR3 DNA reads TGTGCCAGCAGCCCTACGAAGTTGAACACTGAAGCTTTCTTT.

The chain uses TRBV7-3 and TRBJ2-1, with 11 nucleotides matching TRBD2. CDR1 is SGHTA and CDR2 is FQGTGA in the germline V gene. The length of the CDR3 is 15 residues. Germline trimming cut 5 bases from V and 3 bases from J; bases unmatched to any gene: 3. In DNA, the CDR3 is TGTGCCAGCAGCCCGACTAGCGGGGACTACAATGAGCAGTTCTTC. It translates to CASSPTSGDYNEQFF.

The V and J genes are TRBV12-3 or TRBV12-4 and TRBJ1-5, with D tentatively TRBD1 (6 bases). This CDR3 contains 14 residues. V dropped 4 bases and J dropped 2 bases, with 9 bases sitting between them. CDR3 sequence (DNA): TGTGCCAGCAGTTACAGGGCCGGCAATCAGCCCCAGCATTTT. Amino acids: CASSYRAGNQPQHF.